What follows describes a single T cell receptor beta chain. The sample belongs to a study of cytomegalovirus exposure and HLA in healthy donors. The CDR3 is 16 residues long. Germline V gene data show CDR1 as SGHVS and CDR2 as FQNEAQ. Trimming shortened V by 5 bases and J by 5 bases, and 19 bases separated the two germline ends. The PCR ran on 60 Vbeta and 13 Jbeta primers. The data were produced by immunoSEQ multiplex PCR, yet TCRdb's version contains in-frame clones alone and is incomplete. This sample has approximately 200,000 clones, with around four fifths found just once. Specimen: PBMCs. The TCR comes from a woman aged 50 to 65 in good health and CMV-seropositive. The chain recombines TRBV7-8 with TRBJ1-3; D gene unclear. The CDR3 sequence is CASSPWRAAPRNTIYF. The CDR3 DNA follows: TGTGCCAGCAGCCCCTGGAGGGCCGCCCCGCGAAACACCATATATTTT. Looking up the rest from reference TRBV7-8 and TRBJ1-3 gives the full variable domain: GAGVSQSPRYKVAKRGQDVALRCDPISGHVSLFWYQQALGQGPEFLTYFQNEAQLDKSGLPSDRFFAERPEGSVSTLKIQRTQQEDSAVYLCASSPWRAAPRNTIYFGEGSWLTVV.